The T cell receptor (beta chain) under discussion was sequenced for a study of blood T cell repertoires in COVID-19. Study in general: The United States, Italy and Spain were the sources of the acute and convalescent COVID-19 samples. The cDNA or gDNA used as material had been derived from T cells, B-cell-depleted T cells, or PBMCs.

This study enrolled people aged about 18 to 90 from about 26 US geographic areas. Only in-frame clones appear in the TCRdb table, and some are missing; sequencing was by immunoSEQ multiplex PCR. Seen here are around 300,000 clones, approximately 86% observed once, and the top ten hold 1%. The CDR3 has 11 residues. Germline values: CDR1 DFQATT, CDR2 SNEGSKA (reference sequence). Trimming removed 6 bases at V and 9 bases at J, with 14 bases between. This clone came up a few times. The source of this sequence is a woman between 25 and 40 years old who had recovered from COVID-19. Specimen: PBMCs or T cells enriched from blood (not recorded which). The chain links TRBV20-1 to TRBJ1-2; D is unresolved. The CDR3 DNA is TGCAGTGCCCAAAGAGGGCGGAGCTACACCTTC. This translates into CSAQRGRSYTF.